These T cell receptor beta chains were read from a single sample in a study of CXCR3-negative and CXCR3-positive naive CD8 T cells. Reprocessing the 5' RACE reads, TCRdb reports a single entry for every CDR3 protein and omits DNA. In all, the sample yields 8,000 to 10,000 distinct CDR3 sequences. The sequencing input was naive CXCR3- CD8+ T cells from blood. These receptors all come from a human donor in good health. Some clones in this sample may be carry-over from other donors' samples. Both conserved end residues are part of each CDR3. Expanded clones are given a class, and other clones once, few, many or no size at all.

CDR3 length	V gene	J gene	clone size	CDR3 protein
13	TRBV7-7	TRBJ1-3	NA	CASSLDSGNTIYF
15	TRBV29-1	TRBJ2-3	NA	CSVELQGVVTDTQYF
14	TRBV20-1	TRBJ2-5	NA	CSARQLSTGETQYF
13	TRBV29-1	TRBJ1-4	NA	CSVRETANEKLFF
11	TRBV20-1	TRBJ2-1	medium-sized	CSEGRRNEQFF
15	TRBV4-3	TRBJ2-3	NA	CASSQSRISTDTQYF
16	TRBV29-1	TRBJ1-2	medium-sized	CSVGRDPATSNYGYTF
14	TRBV4-1	TRBJ2-5	medium-sized	CASSQPGLQETQYF
16	TRBV4-1	TRBJ2-1	medium-sized	CASSDRTSGSLDEQFF
15	TRBV3-1	TRBJ2-1	NA	CASSPLAGGPDEQFF
15	TRBV29-1	TRBJ1-3	NA	CSVEFERNSGNTIYF
14	TRBV27	TRBJ2-1	medium-sized	CASSLIPGTLVTFF
13	TRBV20-1	TRBJ2-7	NA	CSASTGQGYEQYF